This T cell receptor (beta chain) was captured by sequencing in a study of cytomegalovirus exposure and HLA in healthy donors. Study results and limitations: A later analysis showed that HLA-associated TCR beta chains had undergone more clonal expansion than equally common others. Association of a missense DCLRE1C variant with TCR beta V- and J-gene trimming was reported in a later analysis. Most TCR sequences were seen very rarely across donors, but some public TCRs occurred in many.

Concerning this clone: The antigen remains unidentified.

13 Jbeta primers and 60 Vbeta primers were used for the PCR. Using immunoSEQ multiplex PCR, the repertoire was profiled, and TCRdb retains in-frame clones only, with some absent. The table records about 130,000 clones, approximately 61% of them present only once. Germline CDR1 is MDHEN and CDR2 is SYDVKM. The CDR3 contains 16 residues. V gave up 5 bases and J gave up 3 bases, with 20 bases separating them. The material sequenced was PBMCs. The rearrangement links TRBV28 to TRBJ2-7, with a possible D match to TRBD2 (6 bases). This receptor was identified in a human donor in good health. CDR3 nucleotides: TGTGCCAGCAGTGCCCCCCCGGGACTGACTGACTACGAGCAGTACTTC. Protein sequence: CASSAPPGLTDYEQYF.